The sequence of this T cell receptor beta chain was determined in a study of spatial heterogeneity in lung cancer (dated by TCRdb to between 2019 and 2020). At the level of the whole study: More beta-chain than alpha-chain transcripts were consistently detected, likely reflecting higher beta-chain transcript abundance. In tumor regions, TCR transcript counts showed a strong correlation with a T cell transcriptional module score from matched bulk RNA-seq. In the raw uncorrected reads, each unique combination of TCR and UMI appeared more than ten times on average. The study quantitatively compared TCR alpha and beta repertoires across multiple tumor regions, matched nontumor lung and blood in non-small cell lung cancer. Nonsynonymous mutation counts, determined by whole-exome sequencing of tumor tissue, were related to TCR repertoire features. At surgery, hundreds of tumor regions, fewer than 85 matched nontumor lung samples and 45 to 60 PBMC samples were TCR-sequenced for both alpha and beta chains.

To prepare the library, 5' RACE was applied. Sequencing relied on a NextSeq 500. The TCR library protocol attached a unique molecular identifier to each TCR cDNA molecule to allow correction of PCR and sequencing errors. Per the authors' processing: TCR identification, UMI-based error correction and CDR3 extraction were performed with Decombinator tools. TCRs above a frequency of 2 per 1,000, corresponding to the top 1% of the tumor frequency distribution, were defined as expanded. Expanded tumor TCRs were classed as regional if statistically deemed absent (corrected P<0.05) from at least one tumor region, otherwise ubiquitous. Renyi diversity was calculated using the R vegan package after each repertoire was subsampled 100 times to 5,000 TCRs. To build CDR3 similarity networks, amino acid triplet string-kernel similarity was used, and CDR3s were connected when their pairwise similarity was above 0.82. TCRdb trimmed the raw reads at Q25, called clones with MiXCR and kept productive beta chains. CDR3 protein sequences are deduplicated, and each keeps its most common genes and DNA. The V and J calls reflect TCRdb's pipeline rather than the authors' work. This sample holds over 10,000 distinct CDR3 sequences; 5% to 6% were observed only once. The top ten hold over 8.5% of the sample.

This sample's time point label indicates: sample taken at primary tumor resection. Donors were under 95 patients with early-stage, untreated non-small cell lung cancer from the lung TRACERx cohort. Whole RNA extracted from tumor and nontumor lung tissue, or from cryopreserved PBMC samples, was used for TCR sequencing without cell sorting. Patients were selected for TCR sequencing only if sufficient RNA was available from at least two tumor regions. Before selection, tumor and adjacent nontumor lung specimens were reviewed by a lung pathologist. This clonotype was observed at least ten times. Its cognate antigen has yet to be identified. Within one base of it there is no much larger clone, and no base qualities were kept. Study-level results and caveats: Counts of ubiquitous and regional expanded TCRs correlated with counts of ubiquitous and regional nonsynonymous mutations, respectively. The tumor nonsynonymous mutation count correlated with the number of expanded alpha and beta TCRs within the tumor. Confirming at a functional level the hypothesis that regional TCRs recognize regional mutations was considered to require additional single-cell paired TCR alpha and beta sequencing. TCR-seq coverage of tumor T cells was estimated at only around 7% for alpha chains and about 14% for beta chains.

In the germline V gene, CDR1 corresponds to SGHTA and CDR2 to FQGNSA. Deletion took 4 bases off V and 7 bases off J, with a span of 19 bases between the germline ends. The CDR3, from cysteine to phenylalanine, totals 15 residues. Just the 45-base CDR3 DNA is kept, in frame starting at base 1. Rearrangement joined TRBV7-2 to TRBJ1-2; matching of 6 bases hints at TRBD1 as the D gene. Sequencing was performed on lung tumor tissue, taken at surgery. This sequence originates from a female donor with early-stage non-small cell lung cancer. The nucleotide sequence reads TGTGCCAGCAGCTCGCGGCTACTGGGGGCTGGTGGCTACACCTTC. This translates into CASSSRLLGAGGYTF.